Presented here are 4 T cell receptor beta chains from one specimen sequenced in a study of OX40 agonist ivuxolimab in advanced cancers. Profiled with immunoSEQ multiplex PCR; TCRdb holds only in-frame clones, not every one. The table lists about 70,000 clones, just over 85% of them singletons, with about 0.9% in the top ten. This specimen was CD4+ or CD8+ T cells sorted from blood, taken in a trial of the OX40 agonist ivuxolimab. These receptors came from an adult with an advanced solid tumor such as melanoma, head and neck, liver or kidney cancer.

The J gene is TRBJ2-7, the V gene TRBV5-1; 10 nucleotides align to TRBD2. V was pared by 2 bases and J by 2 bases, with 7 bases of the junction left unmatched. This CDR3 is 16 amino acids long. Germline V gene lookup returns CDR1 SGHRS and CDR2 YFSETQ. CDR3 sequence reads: CASSFDRAGGPYEQYF. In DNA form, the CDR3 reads TGCGCCAGCAGCTTCGACCGAGCGGGAGGGCCCTACGAGCAGTACTTC. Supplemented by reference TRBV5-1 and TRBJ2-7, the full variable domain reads KAGVTQTPRYLIKTRGQQVTLSCSPISGHRSVSWYQQTPGQGLQFLFEYFSETQRNKGNFPGRFSGRQFSNSRSEMNVSTLELGDSALYLCASSFDRAGGPYEQYFGPGTRLTVT.

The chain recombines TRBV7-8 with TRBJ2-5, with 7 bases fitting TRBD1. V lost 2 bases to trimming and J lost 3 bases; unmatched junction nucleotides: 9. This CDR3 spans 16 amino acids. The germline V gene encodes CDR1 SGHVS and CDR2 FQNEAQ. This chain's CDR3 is CASSLSYQGVEETQYF. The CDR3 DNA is TGTGCCAGCAGCTTATCTTATCAGGGGGTGGAAGAGACCCAGTACTTC.

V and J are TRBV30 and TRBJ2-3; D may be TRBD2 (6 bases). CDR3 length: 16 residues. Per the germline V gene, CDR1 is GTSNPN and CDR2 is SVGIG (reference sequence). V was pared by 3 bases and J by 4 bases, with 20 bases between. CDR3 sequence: CAWRGERVWGADTQYF. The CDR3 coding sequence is TGTGCCTGGAGAGGGGAGCGGGTCTGGGGCGCAGATACGCAGTATTTT.

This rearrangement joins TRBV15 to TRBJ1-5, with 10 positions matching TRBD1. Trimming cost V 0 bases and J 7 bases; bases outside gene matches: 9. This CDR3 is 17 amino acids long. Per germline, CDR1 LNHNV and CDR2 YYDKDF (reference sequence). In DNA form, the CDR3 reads TGTGCCACCAGCAGAGATTCTCGGACAGGGGGGACCCAGCCCCAGCATTTT. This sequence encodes CATSRDSRTGGTQPQHF.